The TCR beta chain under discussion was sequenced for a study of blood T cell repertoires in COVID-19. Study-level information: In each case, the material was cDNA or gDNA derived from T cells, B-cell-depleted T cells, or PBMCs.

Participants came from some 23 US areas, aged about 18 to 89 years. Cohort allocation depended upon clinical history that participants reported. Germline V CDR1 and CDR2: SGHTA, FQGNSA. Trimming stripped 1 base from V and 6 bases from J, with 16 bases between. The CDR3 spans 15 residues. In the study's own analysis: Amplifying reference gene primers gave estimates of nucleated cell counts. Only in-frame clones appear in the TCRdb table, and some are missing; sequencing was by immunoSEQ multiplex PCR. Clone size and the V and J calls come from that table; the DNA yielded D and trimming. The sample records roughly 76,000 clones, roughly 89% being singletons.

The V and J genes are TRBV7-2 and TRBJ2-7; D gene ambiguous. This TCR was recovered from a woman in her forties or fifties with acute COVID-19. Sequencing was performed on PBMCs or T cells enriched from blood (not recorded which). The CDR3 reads CASSLGGSPTGEQYF. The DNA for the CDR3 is TGTGCCAGCAGCTTAGGAGGTTCCCCAACGGGCGAGCAGTACTTC.